A single sample gave rise to the 27 T cell receptor beta chains below, sequenced in a study of OX40 agonist ivuxolimab in advanced cancers. Assay: immunoSEQ multiplex PCR; the TCRdb copy retains only in-frame clones and omits some. The repertoire includes approximately 60,000 clones, 75% to 95% of them detected once, and approximately 11% sits in the top ten. The sequencing used CD4+ or CD8+ T cells sorted from blood, collected in a trial of the OX40 agonist ivuxolimab. The receptors come from an adult with an advanced solid tumor such as melanoma, head and neck, liver or kidney cancer.

The chain links TRBV7-9 to TRBJ2-5; D unresolved. Matching the DNA end better, TRBJ2-7 makes the J call doubtful. Germline assignment: CDR1 SEHNR and CDR2 FQNEAQ (reference sequence). This CDR3 spans 11 amino acids. The chain's CDR3 is CASSSSHEQYF. The CDR3 bases are TGTGCCAGCAGCTCATCACACGAGCAGTACTTC.

The V call is TRBV10-3, the J call TRBJ2-5; tentative D call: TRBD2 (7 bases). CDR1 ENHRY and CDR2 SYGVKD come from the germline V gene. V lost 6 bases to trimming and J lost 3 bases, with 17 bases between them. This CDR3 has 15 residues. As DNA, the CDR3 is TGTGCCATCAGCGACGGACTAGAGGGGGAAGAGACCCAGTACTTC. Translation: CAISDGLEGEETQYF.

V usage is TRBV5-6 and J usage is TRBJ2-1; TRBD2 agrees at 7 bases. Trimming cost V 0 bases and J 6 bases; bases outside gene matches: 0. The CDR3 is made up of 13 amino acids. Germline assignment: CDR1 SGHDT and CDR2 YYEEEE. The CDR3 region is CASSLVAGNEQFF. CDR3 DNA: TGTGCCAGCAGCTTGGTAGCGGGCAATGAGCAGTTCTTC.

This chain joins TRBV9 and TRBJ2-1; D remains unclear. V lost 3 bases and J lost 5, with 12 bases in between. Per the germline V gene, CDR1 is SGDLS and CDR2 is YYNGEE. The CDR3 loop spans 14 amino acids. CDR3 protein: CASSADMYNNEQFF. The CDR3 bases are TGTGCCAGCAGCGCTGACATGTATAACAATGAGCAGTTCTTC.

In nucleotides, the CDR3 is TGTGCCAGCAGTTACACAGGGGGCTCTGGGGCCAACGTCCTGACTTTC. Protein sequence: CASSYTGGSGANVLTF. The genes are TRBV6-6 and TRBJ2-6; 8 bases match TRBD1. CDR1 is MNHNY and CDR2 is SVGAGI in the germline V gene (reference sequence). The trim removed 2 bases at V and 0 bases at J, leaving 0 bases unmatched. The CDR3 consists of 16 residues.

This chain links TRBV19 with TRBJ2-2, with D perhaps matching TRBD2 (5 bases). This CDR3 is 18 amino acids long. The ends were cut back, 5 bases at V and 2 bases at J, with 21 bases in the middle. Germline CDR1 LNHDA, CDR2 SQIVND (reference sequence). DNA of the CDR3: TGTGCCAGTAGTCCCCGACCTAGCATTGCCTCAAACACCGGGGAGCTGTTTTTT. Protein sequence: CASSPRPSIASNTGELFF.

This clone was observed a handful of times. This CDR3 is also generated by other DNA sequences in the sample. This chain joins TRBV4-3 and TRBJ2-7; D gene unclear. This CDR3 has 15 amino acids. Germline V gene data show CDR1 as LGHNA and CDR2 as YSLEER. V was clipped by 0 bases and J by 1 base, with 10 bases between them. This CDR3 reads CASSQDTGSSYEQYF. CDR3 nucleotide sequence: TGCGCCAGCAGCCAAGATACCGGTTCTTCCTACGAGCAGTACTTC.

This sequence joins TRBV7-2 and TRBJ2-7; 7 nucleotides line up with TRBD2. Germline V lookup: CDR1 SGHTA, CDR2 FQGNSA. The CDR3 is made up of 15 amino acids. J was trimmed by 2 bases and V by 0 bases; bases with no gene match: 4. CDR3 DNA: TGTGCCAGCAGCTTAGCGCGGGAGTTTCCCTACGAGCAGTACTTC. Protein sequence: CASSLAREFPYEQYF.

This chain connects TRBV28 to TRBJ2-7; 7 bases line up with TRBD1. The V segment lost 4 bases and the J segment 2 bases; nucleotides outside the gene matches: 5. The CDR3 is 14 amino acids. CDR1 and CDR2 (germline): MDHEN, SYDVKM. CDR3 bases: TGTGCCAGCAGTTCGGACAGGATGCCCTACGAGCAGTACTTC. Its translation is CASSSDRMPYEQYF.

This clone was counted between two and nine times. The chain has TRBV5-1 and TRBJ2-3; 7 positions match TRBD2. CDR1 SGHRS and CDR2 YFSETQ come from the germline V gene. The trim removed 7 bases at V and 6 bases at J, leaving 11 bases unmatched. CDR3 length: 14 residues. This CDR3 is CASAAGVFRDTQYF. The CDR3 DNA reads as TGCGCCAGCGCGGCGGGAGTGTTTAGGGATACGCAGTATTTT.

The chain carries TRBV7-9 and TRBJ2-3, with D perhaps matching TRBD2 (5 bases). Trimming left V 1 base short and J 5 bases short, with 13 bases between. From germline, CDR1 is SEHNR and CDR2 FQNEAQ (reference sequence). The CDR3 is 15 amino acids. The CDR3 sequence: CASSLEAAVRDTQYF. As DNA, the CDR3 is TGTGCCAGCAGCTTAGAAGCGGCCGTGAGAGATACGCAGTATTTT.

The chain carries TRBV11-2 and TRBJ2-2, with 8 bases matching TRBD2. The junction had 9 bases not matched to a gene; V was cut back by 0 bases and J by 0 bases. The germline gives CDR1 SGHAT, CDR2 FQNNGV. There are 19 residues in the CDR3. Written as DNA, the CDR3 is TGTGCCAGCAGCTTAGATCGTCTACTAGCGGCCGCGAACACCGGGGAGCTGTTTTTT. Translating gives CASSLDRLLAAANTGELFF.

The sample holds one count of this clone. This sequence joins TRBV4-1 and TRBJ2-1; TRBD2 aligns across 10 bases. This CDR3 comprises 22 residues. Looked up from germline, CDR1 is MGHRA and CDR2 is YSYEKL. V was pared by 3 bases and J by 0 bases, with 20 bases of the junction left unmatched. CDR3 sequence: CASSQGDWDEREGLISYNEQFF. CDR3 in DNA: TGCGCCAGCAGCCAGGGGGACTGGGATGAGCGGGAGGGCCTGATCTCCTACAATGAGCAGTTCTTC.

V is TRBV10-1 and J is TRBJ2-1, with 7 bases fitting TRBD2. CDR3 length: 14 residues. V lost 2 bases to trimming and J lost 4 bases; unmatched junction nucleotides: 2. Germline values: CDR1 WNHNN, CDR2 SYGVQD (reference sequence). The CDR3 loop reads CASSEGLEYNEQFF. The CDR3, as DNA: TGCGCCAGCAGTGAGGGACTAGAATACAATGAGCAGTTCTTC.

By share, this clone ranks as medium-sized (0.01 to 0.1%). The chain is built from TRBV10-3 and TRBJ1-2; 7 positions agree with TRBD1. V was clipped by 10 bases and J by 4 bases; unmatched bases: 18. The CDR3 consists of 16 residues. In germline, CDR1 is ENHRY, CDR2 SYGVKD. The CDR3 spells CATGGGGVTGFYGYTF. As DNA, the CDR3 is TGTGCCACCGGAGGCGGGGGGGTGACAGGGTTCTATGGCTACACCTTC.

The CDR3 protein is CASGDSSYEQYF. The CDR3 nucleotides are TGTGCCAGTGGGGACTCCTCCTACGAGCAGTACTTC. The rearrangement links TRBV10-3 to TRBJ2-5; tentatively, D is TRBD2 (6 bases). The J call may be in error: the DNA end matches TRBJ2-7 better. CDR3 length equals 12 residues. The germline V gene has CDR1 ENHRY and CDR2 SYGVKD.

This clone has just one count. This rearrangement joins TRBV20-1 to TRBJ1-2; 7 bases agree with TRBD1. The CDR3 is 11 amino acids. Germline loops: CDR1 DFQATT, CDR2 SNEGSKA (reference sequence). The V segment lost 6 bases and the J segment 7 bases; nucleotides outside the gene matches: 5. In DNA form, the CDR3 reads TGCAGTGCGGGGACAGACTTTGGCTACACCTTC. This codes for CSAGTDFGYTF.

The chain couples TRBV21-1 to TRBJ2-1; the D call of TRBD2 is as the table states it, not checked on the DNA. TRBV21-1 is a pseudogene. The CDR3 runs to 18 residues. DNA of the CDR3: TGTGCCAGCAGCGCACCGGGACTAGCGGGAGGGCGCGAAAATGAGCAGTTCTTC. Translating gives CASSAPGLAGGRENEQFF.

This clone has only one observation. V usage is TRBV7-9 and J usage is TRBJ2-7, with D possibly being TRBD2 (5 bases). Germline V lookup: CDR1 SEHNR, CDR2 FQNEAQ (reference sequence). The V gene lost 5 bases and the J gene lost 2 bases, with 16 bases spanning the gap. This CDR3 is 15 amino acids long. The CDR3 nucleotides are TGTGCCAGCAGCCAGTCGGGGTGGGGAACCTACGAGCAGTACTTC. This codes for CASSQSGWGTYEQYF.

This chain uses TRBV7-2 with TRBJ1-2; tentative D call: TRBD1 (6 bases). Germline V gene sequence: CDR1 SGHTA, CDR2 FQGNSA. V lost 3 bases and J lost 4, with 6 bases in between. The CDR3 is 12 residues long. CDR3 nucleotide sequence: TGTGCCAGCAGCTTGGACAGCTATGGCTACACCTTC. Encoded protein: CASSLDSYGYTF. Full variable domain (outside the CDR3, taken from reference TRBV7-2 and TRBJ1-2): GAGVSQSPSNKVTEKGKDVELRCDPISGHTALYWYRQSLGQGLEFLIYFQGNSAPDKSGLPSDRFSAERTGGSVSTLTIQRTQQEDSAVYLCASSLDSYGYTFGSGTRLTVV.

The V gene is TRBV29-1, the J gene TRBJ1-1; D gene uncertain. The CDR3 runs 10 residues. Trimming removed 7 bases from V and 8 bases from J, with 11 bases in between. Germline V gene data show CDR1 as SQVTM and CDR2 as ANQGSEA. CDR3: CSAVAVEAFF. CDR3 nucleotide sequence: TGCAGCGCTGTAGCAGTAGAAGCTTTCTTT.

This rearrangement joins TRBV7-6 to TRBJ2-3; TRBD2 aligns across 16 bases. CDR1 and CDR2 from the germline V gene are SGHVS and FNYEAQ. The V segment lost 3 bases and the J segment 5 bases; nucleotides outside the gene matches: 8. The CDR3 runs to 18 residues. CDR3 sequence (DNA): TGTGCCAGCAGCTTGACGGGACTAGCGGGAGGGCCCGGAGATACGCAGTATTTT. It specifies CASSLTGLAGGPGDTQYF.

This clone has just one count. The chain uses TRBV9 and TRBJ2-3; TRBD2 matches 11 bases. CDR1 SGDLS and CDR2 YYNGEE come from the germline V gene. V was pared by 3 bases and J by 5 bases, with 11 bases of the junction left unmatched. The CDR3 spans 17 residues. The DNA of the CDR3 is TGTGCCAGCAGCGAGACTAGCGGGATCTTCCGGGGAGATACGCAGTATTTT. It yields the protein CASSETSGIFRGDTQYF.

This chain joins TRBV11-3 and TRBJ2-7; 8 nucleotides agree with TRBD1. After removal of 4 bases from V and 1 base from J, the junction contained 9 bases not matched to a gene. The CDR3 has 16 amino acids. The germline V gene has CDR1 SGHNT and CDR2 YENEEA. CDR3 coding DNA: TGTGCCAGCAGCTCGACCGGGACAGGCGTTTCCTACGAGCAGTACTTC. Translated, it gives CASSSTGTGVSYEQYF.

This chain connects TRBV9 to TRBJ2-1; D might be TRBD2 (6 bases). Germline V gene data show CDR1 as SGDLS and CDR2 as YYNGEE. V was trimmed by 2 bases and J by 0 bases, leaving 9 bases between them. The CDR3 contains 15 residues. The CDR3 DNA follows: TGTGCCAGCAGCGTTAGCGGATACTCCTACAATGAGCAGTTCTTC. It yields the protein CASSVSGYSYNEQFF.

The chain couples TRBV4-1 to TRBJ2-1; 8 bases fit TRBD1. The CDR3 runs to 15 residues. The V gene's germline CDR1 is MGHRA and CDR2 YSYEKL. V lost 1 base and J lost 10; bases outside the gene matches: 9. CDR3 coding DNA: TGCGCCAGCAGCCAAGGGACAGGGAGACCTCAGGAGCAGTTCTTC. Translating gives CASSQGTGRPQEQFF.

The V gene is TRBV5-6, the J gene TRBJ2-1; D ambiguous. CDR3 length equals 16 residues. Trimming took 2 bases from V and 2 from J, leaving 14 bases between them. Germline V CDR1 and CDR2: SGHDT, YYEEEE. CDR3 sequence (DNA): TGTGCCAGCAGCTTCTTTGCTGGAGTCCCCTACAATGAGCAGTTCTTC. Its protein is CASSFFAGVPYNEQFF.